The rows below give T cell receptor beta chains drawn from one sample of a study of shared clonotypes between healthy human individuals. The data were produced by immunoSEQ multiplex PCR, yet TCRdb's version contains in-frame clones alone and is incomplete. The sample has 1.6 million or so clones; approximately 98.5% are singletons. Sequenced material: naive CD4+ T cells sorted from blood. Receptors were obtained from a man in his thirties or forties in good health. Each CDR3 is given with its conserved first and last residue. D genes are given only for firm matches.

V: TRBV5-1; D: TRBD1; CDR3: CASNRGTGDSYEQYF
V: TRBV5-1; D: -; CDR3: CASSTVGAGNTIYF
V: TRBV11-2; D: -; CDR3: CASSLGDPLRFEQYF
V: TRBV10-3; D: TRBD1; CDR3: CAISRGQANYGYTF
V: TRBV5-1; D: TRBD2; CDR3: CASKVAGGLTTGELFF
V: TRBV9; D: TRBD2; CDR3: CASSVGLAGATGELFF
V: TRBV5-1; D: TRBD1; CDR3: CASSFGGGRGHTEAFF
V: TRBV6-5; D: -; CDR3: CASSYGDLNIQYF
V: TRBV6-6; D: TRBD2; CDR3: CASSYRVGTSNYEQYF
V: TRBV30; D: -; CDR3: CAWSVGSYNEQFF